The clone carrying this T cell receptor (beta chain) has a handful of counts. No antigen is known for it. These data come from a study of T cells in Graves' hyperthyroidism and ophthalmopathy. Overall study findings and caveats: Appearing also in blood were most of the thyroid clonotypes expanded above 0.001. From stable hyperthyroidism, ophthalmopathy was set apart by a 13 V-J model. Prediction of ophthalmopathy progression came a median approximately 6.5 months pre-onset.

Regions amplified from RNA transcripts were the TCR beta CDR3 regions. A set of HTBI primers served as the primers for a first-round RT-PCR of the TCR CDR3. TCRdb analysed the multiplex PCR reads with MiXCR anew, one entry per CDR3 protein. The table records approximately 600,000 distinct CDR3 sequences, about 14% of them present only once. With 0 bases removed from V and 7 bases from J, the gap between germline ends came to 8 bases. Germline V gene sequence: CDR1 MNHNY, CDR2 SVGAGI (reference sequence). The CDR3 totals 13 residues. Ophthalmopathy patients had Clinical Activity Score at least 3, NOSPECS grade at least 4, duration under 3 months.

This chain uses TRBV6-6 with TRBJ2-3; the D is unclear. This TCR was recovered from a woman in her late teens or twenties with Graves' ophthalmopathy. Sequenced: blood. The CDR3 DNA reads TGTGCCAGCAGTTACTCAGACCTGAATACGCAGTATTTT. It yields the protein CASSYSDLNTQYF.